Here is one TCR beta chain with its context. This clonotype was picked up one time. The antigen it binds to is not known. No much larger clone exists at a distance of one base, and base qualities are not known. Single-read evidence is weak. The sample originates from a study of T-cell memory formation after mild COVID-19 (TCRdb year 2021). Background for the entire study: Most TCR sequence clusters were specific to one of the two donors. In a couple of donors, T-cell clones that expanded and contracted after mild COVID-19 were tracked by sequencing TCRalpha and TCRbeta repertoires over time. The cohort comprised two young, previously healthy adult volunteers, one female and one male. What the research found in general, with its limitations: Some responding clones were detected in pre-infection memory, suggesting pre-existing cross-reactive memory T cells joined the SARS-CoV-2 response. Contracting CD4+ clones turned up mainly in the CM and EM memory subsets, whereas EMRA was where CD8+ clones were enriched. The study covered only a couple of mild cases, and larger cohorts including severe cases with pre-infection samples were considered necessary. The second-wave clones that peaked on day 37 were not confirmed to be SARS-CoV-2 specific. From day 15 to 85, contracting clones showed balanced CD4/CD8 phenotypes, whereas a second wave of clones that expanded from day 15 to 37 leaned towards CD4+.

PBMCs were isolated by Ficoll-Paque density gradient centrifugation. Sequenced using an Illumina NovaSeq 6000. cDNA libraries for TCRalpha and TCRbeta were prepared by 5'RACE using constant-segment primers, with sample barcodes and unique molecular identifiers added. RNA was extracted from every sample with Trizol reagent. The libraries were amplified in two PCR steps, and the second step added a second sample barcode and Illumina TruSeq adapters. Sequencing of the libraries was done on an Illumina NovaSeq, producing 2 x 150 bp paired-end reads. As for the original processing: Demultiplexing of reads and collapsing into UMI-guided consensus sequences were performed with migec v1.2.7. Using mixcr v2.1.11, UMI consensuses were aligned to TRA and TRB V and J templates and then assembled into clonotypes. Clonotypes were classified as expanded or contracted when called significant by both edgeR and NoisET, with noise models trained on biological replicates. For edgeR calls, a false discovery rate-adjusted p below 0.01 and a log2 fold-change threshold of 1 were applied. As an exploratory analysis of dynamics, PCA with hierarchical clustering was applied to max-normalized trajectories of the 1000 most abundant clonotypes. Each responding clone was given a CD4 or CD8 phenotype based on the CD4+ and CD8+ repertoires, which had been sequenced separately. Clones were called with MiXCR by TCRdb after fastp trimmed the public reads at Q25, and only in-frame beta chains were retained. Every CDR3 protein is listed once, alongside the most common genes and DNA of its rows. The V and J calls follow TCRdb's processing rather than the paper's. The sample contains some 330,000 distinct CDR3 sequences, about 21% of them found a single time. The ten largest clones add up to around an eighth of the sample.

Trimming removed 6 bases from V and 5 bases from J; the gene matches leave 4 bases unexplained. Including the terminal cysteine and phenylalanine, the CDR3 comprises 13 residues. Only the CDR3 portion is preserved as DNA: 39 bases, with reading frame beginning at the first base. Looking up the germline V gene (reference sequence) yields CDR1 SEHNR and CDR2 FQNEAQ. Sequencing used PBMCs or a T cell subset sorted from them (not recorded which). The chain uses TRBV7-9 and TRBJ2-5; 9 of the junction bases match TRBD2. This clonotype was sampled from an adult woman who had mild COVID-19 (a few samples of this study predate the infection). The sample titles of this study are shuffled in the database, so cell type and time point are left out; the donor was told from shared clones. The DNA sequence is TGTGCCAGCAGGCCTACTAGCGGGGAGACCCAGTACTTC. The encoded protein is CASRPTSGETQYF.